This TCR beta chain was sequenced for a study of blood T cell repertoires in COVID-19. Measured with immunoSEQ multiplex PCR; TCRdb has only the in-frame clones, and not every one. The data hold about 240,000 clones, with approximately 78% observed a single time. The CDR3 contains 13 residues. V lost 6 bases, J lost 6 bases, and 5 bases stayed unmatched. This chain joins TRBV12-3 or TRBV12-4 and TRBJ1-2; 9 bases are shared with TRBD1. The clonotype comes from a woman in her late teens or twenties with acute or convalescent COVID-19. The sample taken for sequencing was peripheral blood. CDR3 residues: CASSPRTGDGYTF. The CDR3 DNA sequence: TGTGCCAGCAGCCCTCGGACAGGGGATGGCTACACCTTC.